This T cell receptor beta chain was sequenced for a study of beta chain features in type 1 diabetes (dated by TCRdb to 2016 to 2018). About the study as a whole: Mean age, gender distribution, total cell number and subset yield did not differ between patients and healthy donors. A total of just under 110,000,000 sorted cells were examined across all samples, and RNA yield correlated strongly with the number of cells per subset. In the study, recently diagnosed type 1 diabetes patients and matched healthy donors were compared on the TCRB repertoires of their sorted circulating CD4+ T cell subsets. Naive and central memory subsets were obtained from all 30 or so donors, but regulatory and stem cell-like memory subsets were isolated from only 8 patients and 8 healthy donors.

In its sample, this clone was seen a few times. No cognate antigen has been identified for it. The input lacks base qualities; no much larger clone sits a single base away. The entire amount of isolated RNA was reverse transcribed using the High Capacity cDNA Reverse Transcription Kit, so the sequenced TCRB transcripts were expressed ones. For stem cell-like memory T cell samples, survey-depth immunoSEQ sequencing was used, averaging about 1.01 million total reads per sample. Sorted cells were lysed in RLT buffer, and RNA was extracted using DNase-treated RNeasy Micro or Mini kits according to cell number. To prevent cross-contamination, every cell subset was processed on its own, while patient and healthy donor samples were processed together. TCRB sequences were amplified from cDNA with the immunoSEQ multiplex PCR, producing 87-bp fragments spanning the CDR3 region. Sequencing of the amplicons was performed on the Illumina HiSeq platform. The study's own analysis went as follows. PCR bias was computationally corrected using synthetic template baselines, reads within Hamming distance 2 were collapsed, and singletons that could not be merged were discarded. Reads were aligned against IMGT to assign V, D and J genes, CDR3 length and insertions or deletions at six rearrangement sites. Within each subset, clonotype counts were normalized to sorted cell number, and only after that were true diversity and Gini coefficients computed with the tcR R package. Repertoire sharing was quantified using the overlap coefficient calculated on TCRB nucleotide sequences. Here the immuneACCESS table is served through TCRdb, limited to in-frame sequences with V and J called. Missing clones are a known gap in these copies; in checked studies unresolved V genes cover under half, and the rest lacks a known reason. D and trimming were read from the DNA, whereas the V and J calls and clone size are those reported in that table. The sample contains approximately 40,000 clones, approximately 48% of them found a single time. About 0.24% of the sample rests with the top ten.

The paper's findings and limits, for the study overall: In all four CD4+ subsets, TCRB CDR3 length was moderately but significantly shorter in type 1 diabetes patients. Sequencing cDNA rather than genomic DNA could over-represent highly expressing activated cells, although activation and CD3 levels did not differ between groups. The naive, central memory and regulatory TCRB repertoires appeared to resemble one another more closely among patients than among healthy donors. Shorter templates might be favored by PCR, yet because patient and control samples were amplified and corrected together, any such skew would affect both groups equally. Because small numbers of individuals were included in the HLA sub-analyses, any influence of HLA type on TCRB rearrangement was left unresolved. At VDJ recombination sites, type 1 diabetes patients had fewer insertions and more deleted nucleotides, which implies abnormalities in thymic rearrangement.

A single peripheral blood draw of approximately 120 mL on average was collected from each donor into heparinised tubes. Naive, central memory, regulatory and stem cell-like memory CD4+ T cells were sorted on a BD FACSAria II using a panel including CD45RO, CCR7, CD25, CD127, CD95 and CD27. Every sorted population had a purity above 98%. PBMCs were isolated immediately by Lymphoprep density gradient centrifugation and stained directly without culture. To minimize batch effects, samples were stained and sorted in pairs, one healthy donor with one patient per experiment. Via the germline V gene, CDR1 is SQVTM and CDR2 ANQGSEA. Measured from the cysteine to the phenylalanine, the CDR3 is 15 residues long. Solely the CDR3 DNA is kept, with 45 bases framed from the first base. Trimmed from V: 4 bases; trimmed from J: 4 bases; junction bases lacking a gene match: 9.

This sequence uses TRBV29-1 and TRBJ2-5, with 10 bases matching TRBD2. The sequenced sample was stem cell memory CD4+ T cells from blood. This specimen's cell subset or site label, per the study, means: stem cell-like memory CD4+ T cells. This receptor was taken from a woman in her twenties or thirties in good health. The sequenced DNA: TGCAGCGTTGGCCCTCCTAGCGGGAGCACAGAGACCCAGTACTTC. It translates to CSVGPPSGSTETQYF.